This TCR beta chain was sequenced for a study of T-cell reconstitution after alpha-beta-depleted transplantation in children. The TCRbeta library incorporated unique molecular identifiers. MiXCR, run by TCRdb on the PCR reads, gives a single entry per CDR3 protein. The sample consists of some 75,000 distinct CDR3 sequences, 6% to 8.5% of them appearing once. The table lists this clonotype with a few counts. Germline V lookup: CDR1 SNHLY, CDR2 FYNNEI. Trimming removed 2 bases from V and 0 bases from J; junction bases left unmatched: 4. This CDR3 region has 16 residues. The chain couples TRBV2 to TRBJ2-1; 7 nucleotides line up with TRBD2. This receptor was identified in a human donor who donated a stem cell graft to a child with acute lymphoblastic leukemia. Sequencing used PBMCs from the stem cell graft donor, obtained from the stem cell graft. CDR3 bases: TGTGCCAGCAGTGAAAGGGGACTAAGCTCCTACAATGAGCAGTTCTTC. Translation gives CASSERGLSSYNEQFF.